Listed here is a single T cell receptor (beta chain). The antigen is undetermined. MiXCR, run by TCRdb on the 5' RACE reads, gives a single entry per CDR3 protein. Here the sample spans 35,000 to 50,000 distinct CDR3 sequences, less than 4% being singletons. This sample was included in a study of CD8 T cells in ankylosing spondylitis. Findings and caveats of the study: Clones that were linked to disease were CD8+ and were relatively rare in peripheral blood. There was reportedly significant enrichment of clones that were disease-linked in matched ankylosing spondylitis synovial fluid.

V gave up 3 bases and J gave up 0 bases; unmatched junction bases: 11. The CDR3 length is 17 residues. The receptor's source is a male donor with ankylosing spondylitis or in good health (not recorded which). Material: blood, either unsorted or a sorted T cell fraction (not recorded which). The chain recombines TRBV23-1 with TRBJ2-7, with 7 bases identical to TRBD1. TRBV23-1 falls under the ORF class, with uncertain function. The CDR3 DNA reads TGCGCCAGCAGTCACTTAGTAAGGGGGCCGAGCTCCTACGAGCAGTACGTC. Its protein product is CASSHLVRGPSSYEQYV.